This T cell receptor beta chain was recorded in a study of CD8 T cells in Susac syndrome. Trimming shortened V by 1 base and J by 13 bases, and 14 bases separated the two germline ends. This CDR3 spans 14 amino acids. Germline assignment: CDR1 MNHEY and CDR2 SMNVEV (reference sequence). This clonotype has only one observation. The antigen remains undetermined. The study sequenced TCR beta in blood CD8+ and CD4+ T cells. CD8+ and CD4+ T cells were negatively isolated; TEMRA cells were FACS-enriched. Findings of the study overall: Individuals included in the TCR sequencing and HLA analysis were acknowledged by the study to be relatively few in number.

Random hexamers primed reverse transcription of about 0.5 to 1 ug RNA. TCRdb re-called the immunoSEQ multiplex PCR reads with MiXCR, one entry per CDR3 protein. Of approximately 83,000 distinct CDR3 sequences listed, around 94% are singletons. This clonotype was obtained from a human donor with Susac syndrome. The V call is TRBV27, the J call TRBJ1-6; possibly TRBD1 for D (6 bases). Sequencing was done on a sample of CD8+ T cells from PBMCs. The CDR3 coding sequence is TGTGCCAGCAGTTTATGGCCAGGGGAGACTCCCCTCCACTTT. This encodes CASSLWPGETPLHF.